The 11 T cell receptor beta chains below all came from one sample that was sequenced in a study of T cell repertoires in aging, cancer and after chemotherapy. The template was genomic DNA from peripheral blood, not RNA. Rearranged V-D-J TRB sequences were amplified with a mixed TRB-A/B primer pool. TCRdb used MiXCR to reprocess the multiplex PCR reads, holding one entry per CDR3 protein. The table records more than 1,500 distinct CDR3 sequences, more than 25% of them present only once. The sample was blood. The receptors derive from a human donor with a solid tumor.

The DNA for the CDR3 is TGTGCCAGCAGTTATAAGTTTGAAGCTTTCTTT. Encoded protein: CASSYKFEAFF. V usage is TRBV12-3 or TRBV12-4 and J usage is TRBJ1-1; unclear D gene. The ends were cut back, 4 bases at V and 7 bases at J, with 7 bases in the middle. This CDR3 comprises 11 residues.

A few counts support this clonotype. At one of its ends the junction is not consistent with the germline gene, which may arise from a read error. The CDR3 region has the DNA TGTGCCAGCAGCTTAGGCGGGACGGAGGGGCTTTTT. It encodes CASSLGGTEGLF. The rearrangement joins TRBV11-2 to TRBJ1-1, with a tentative D call TRBD1 (5 bases). The CDR3 length is 12 residues. CDR1 is SGHAT and CDR2 is FQNNGV in the germline V gene.

This clonotype has only a few counts. This rearrangement joins TRBV18 to TRBJ2-2; D gene ambiguous. CDR3 length: 14 amino acids. CDR1 is KGHSH, CDR2 LQKENI, per germline. The germline V and J ends were trimmed by 1 base and 2 bases, with 5 bases remaining between them. Here the CDR3 DNA reads TGTGCCAGCTCACCACGGGCTAACACCGGGGAGCTGTTTTTT. Its protein is CASSPRANTGELFF. Full variable domain (rest looked up from reference TRBV18 and TRBJ2-2): NAGVMQNPRHLVRRRGQEARLRCSPMKGHSHVYWYRQLPEEGLKFMVYLQKENIIDESGMPKERFSAEFPKEGPSILRIQQVVRGDSAAYFCASSPRANTGELFFGEGSRLTVL.

This clonotype was picked up a small number of times. The chain joins TRBV20-1 to TRBJ2-1; 11 nucleotides align to TRBD2. Per germline, CDR1 DFQATT and CDR2 SNEGSKA (reference sequence). This CDR3 comprises 18 residues. The J segment lost 7 bases and the V segment lost 4 bases, leaving 18 bases of the junction unmatched. CDR3 sequence reads: CSAKWLRNSGGAENEQFF. The CDR3 coding sequence is TGCAGTGCTAAATGGTTGCGGAATAGCGGGGGGGCTGAAAATGAGCAGTTCTTC.

This clonotype has a handful of counts. V is TRBV4-1 and J is TRBJ1-2; D is uncertain. Germline V CDR1 and CDR2: MGHRA, YSYEKL. V dropped 5 bases and J dropped 4 bases, with 17 bases sitting between them. This CDR3 has 15 residues. CDR3 loop: CASSSRTAQVYGYTF. The CDR3 bases are TGCGCCAGCAGCTCGCGGACTGCGCAAGTCTATGGCTACACCTTC.

The CDR3 reads CASTAPSGVFVEAFF. The CDR3 DNA follows: TGTGCCAGCACCGCACCGTCAGGAGTTTTTGTTGAAGCTTTCTTT. V usage is TRBV28 and J usage is TRBJ1-1; no clear D. The CDR3 runs 15 residues. The germline gives CDR1 MDHEN, CDR2 SYDVKM. V lost 7 bases, J lost 7 bases, and 22 bases lay in between.

This chain joins TRBV19 and TRBJ2-5; D is perhaps TRBD1 (6 bases). V lost 4 bases to trimming and J lost 0 bases, with 9 bases between them. Germline loops: CDR1 LNHDA, CDR2 SQIVND (reference sequence). This CDR3 is 14 amino acids long. CDR3 in amino acids: CASSRTEDQETQYF. For the CDR3, the DNA is TGTGCCAGTAGTAGGACAGAGGACCAAGAGACCCAGTACTTC.

This clonotype was counted only a few times. The chain combines TRBV12-3 or TRBV12-4 with TRBJ1-2; D uncertain. Trimming took off 0 bases at V and 4 bases at J, with 12 bases between the two ends. The CDR3 spans 15 residues. The CDR3 reads CASSLALTRIYGYTF. The CDR3 nucleotides are TGTGCCAGCAGTTTAGCGCTAACCAGGATCTATGGCTACACCTTC.

This clonotype occurred a few times. DNA for the CDR3: TGTGCCAGCAGTTCTCCGGGGGCTAATTCACCCCTCCACTTT. Translating gives CASSSPGANSPLHF. The gene calls are TRBV28 and TRBJ1-6, with D maybe TRBD1 (6 bases). This CDR3 contains 14 residues. The V end was cut by 4 bases, the J end by 6 bases, with 10 bases between. The germline CDR1 and CDR2 sequences are MDHEN and SYDVKM.

The genes are TRBV7-9 and TRBJ2-3; tentative D call: TRBD2 (7 bases). Germline CDR1 is SEHNR and CDR2 is FQNEAQ (reference sequence). Trimming removed 0 bases from V and 2 bases from J, with 18 bases in between. The CDR3 is 18 amino acids. CDR3 residues: CASSLAAGRGPFTDTQYF. The CDR3 DNA reads as TGTGCCAGCAGCTTAGCGGCAGGGCGGGGGCCATTCACAGATACGCAGTATTTT. Variable domain in full (rest from reference TRBV7-9 and TRBJ2-3): DTGVSQNPRHKITKRGQNVTFRCDPISEHNRLYWYRQTLGQGPEFLTYFQNEAQLEKSRLLSDRFSAERPKGSFSTLEIQRTEQGDSAMYLCASSLAAGRGPFTDTQYFGPGTRLTVL.

In its sample, this clonotype was seen a few times. The junction departs from germline at one end; a sequencing error may be responsible. The chain uses TRBV20-1 and TRBJ2-3, with 8 bases matching TRBD2. This CDR3 comprises 15 residues. Germline lookup yields CDR1 DFQATT and CDR2 SNEGSKA (reference sequence). The CDR3 nucleotides are TGCAGCGCTAGGAGTGTACTAGCGGCGACAGATACGCAGTATTTT. Translation: CSARSVLAATDTQYF.